A selection of T cell receptor beta chains follows, all from one sample in a study of neoadjuvant anti-PD-1 for oral cavity cancer. Repertoires were generated with immunoSEQ multiplex PCR, while TCRdb's copy carries only in-frame clones and drops some. The profile shows roughly 14,000 clones, about 70% of them singletons. Here the sequenced sample was PBMCs, taken before nivolumab (anti-PD-1) treatment. The receptor source for this set is a person aged 35-80 years with oral cavity squamous cell carcinoma. Both conserved end residues are part of each CDR3.

v_call cdr3_aa
TRBV6-1 CASSEVPGGRFYEQYF
TRBV2 CASRRLAVTDTQYF
TRBV6-5 CASGQGARTEAFF
TRBV19 CASSARDSQETQYF
TRBV7-2 CASSLFPSSYNEQFF
TRBV30 CAWSVGGTAETQYF
TRBV7-9 CASSSRLEAKNIQYF
TRBV7-6 CASSFFPAAGTGELFF
TRBV21-1 CASSKDFDRDYEQYF
TRBV7-2 CASSSPSGKETQYF
TRBV28 CASSSVDTRSYNEQFF
TRBV10-3 CATSGSSNQPQHF
TRBV30 CAWSVGTGVKKFF
TRBV19 CASSIRTFRDGNTIYF
TRBV7-6 CASSLGGQTYNEQFF
TRBV10-2 CASRDTEAFF
TRBV4-2 CASSHGQGAETQYF
TRBV11-3 CASSLDWNQPIQPQHF
TRBV2 CASNRGSTDTQYF
TRBV29-1 CSAGAGQSSYNEQFF
TRBV5-5 CASSGDLGLAAYEQYF
TRBV18 CASSPPRAGSYEQYF
TRBV30 CAWSAPDGVKNIQYF
TRBV30 CAWSVPGVQLAKNIQYF
TRBV29-1 CSVEGTDSYEQYF
TRBV7-9 CASSSELTGLEQYF
TRBV2 CASSGGGGYEQYF
TRBV28 CASSPGGTDTQYF
TRBV7-6 CASSLDWGETQYF
TRBV30 CAHSRQGSQPQHF
TRBV5-6 CASSSRRELFF
TRBV6-6 CASSRFPGQGYEQYF
TRBV4-1 CASSHLGQGARNTEAFF